These T cell receptor beta chains were read from a single sample in a study of CD8+CD57+ T cells in acquired aplastic anemia. MiXCR, applied by TCRdb to the reads, yields one record per CDR3 protein. The data contain 160,000 or so distinct CDR3 sequences, 45% to 55% of them singletons. The sequenced sample was sorted CD4+, CD8+, or CD8+CD57+ T cells (not recorded which) from PBMCs. The receptor set was obtained from a human donor with aplastic anemia. CDR3s include the opening cysteine and the closing phenylalanine or tryptophan. The D gene is left open where the match is weak. Clone size appears in some rows only: once, few, many, or a class for an expanded clone.

j_call: TRBJ1-2
v_call: TRBV24-1
d_call: NA
clone_size: few
cdr3_length: 15
cdr3_aa: CATSDPGGTDYGYTF
cdr3_nt: TGTGCCACCAGTGATCCAGGCGGGACCGACTATGGCTACACCTTC

j_call: TRBJ1-5
v_call: TRBV19
d_call: NA
clone_size: many
cdr3_length: 15
cdr3_aa: CASSNRGGPRDAQHF
cdr3_nt: TGTGCCAGTTCCAACCGAGGCGGGCCCCGTGACGCCCAGCATTTT

j_call: TRBJ2-2
v_call: TRBV20-1
d_call: NA
clone_size: many
cdr3_length: 14
cdr3_aa: CSAAGHWNTGELFF
cdr3_nt: TGCAGTGCCGCGGGACACTGGAACACCGGGGAGCTGTTTTTT

j_call: TRBJ2-3
v_call: TRBV11-2
d_call: NA
clone_size: many
cdr3_length: 15
cdr3_aa: CASSLLPNPTDTQYF
cdr3_nt: TGTGCCAGCAGCTTATTACCTAATCCCACAGATACGCAGTATTTT

j_call: TRBJ2-1
v_call: TRBV10-3
d_call: TRBD2
clone_size: many
cdr3_length: 15
cdr3_aa: CAIGTSGGINNEQFF
cdr3_nt: TGTGCCATCGGGACTAGCGGGGGGATCAACAATGAGCAGTTCTTC

j_call: TRBJ1-6
v_call: TRBV6-1
d_call: TRBD1
clone_size: many
cdr3_length: 16
cdr3_aa: CASSQQGARDNSPLHF
cdr3_nt: TGTGCCAGCAGTCAGCAGGGGGCGCGGGATAATTCACCCCTCCACTTT

j_call: TRBJ2-5
v_call: TRBV5-1
d_call: NA
clone_size: NA
cdr3_length: 19
cdr3_aa: CASSLMTSDSRGELETQYF
cdr3_nt: TGCGCCAGCAGCCTAATGACCTCGGACAGTCGGGGGGAGCTAGAGACCCAGTACTTC

j_call: TRBJ1-5
v_call: TRBV6-1
d_call: NA
clone_size: many
cdr3_length: 16
cdr3_aa: CASAPLSTEKRQPQHF
cdr3_nt: TGTGCCAGCGCCCCACTCTCGACAGAAAAGCGGCAGCCCCAGCATTTT

j_call: TRBJ1-5
v_call: TRBV24-1
d_call: NA
clone_size: many
cdr3_length: 15
cdr3_aa: CATSDSDRINQPQHF
cdr3_nt: TGTGCCACCAGTGATTCTGACAGGATAAATCAGCCCCAGCATTTT

j_call: TRBJ2-5
v_call: TRBV15
d_call: NA
clone_size: few
cdr3_length: 13
cdr3_aa: CATSRAYLETQYF
cdr3_nt: TGTGCCACCAGCAGAGCTTATTTGGAGACCCAGTACTTC

j_call: TRBJ1-1
v_call: TRBV24-1
d_call: TRBD1
clone_size: NA
cdr3_length: 17
cdr3_aa: CATSDRTGRGGRTEAFF
cdr3_nt: TGTGCCACCAGTGATAGGACAGGTCGGGGGGGACGCACTGAAGCTTTCTTT

j_call: TRBJ1-6
v_call: TRBV25-1
d_call: NA
clone_size: many
cdr3_length: 13
cdr3_aa: CASRGTGHSPLHF
cdr3_nt: TGTGCCAGCAGGGGGACGGGCCATTCACCCCTCCACTTT

j_call: TRBJ2-2
v_call: TRBV4-3
d_call: NA
clone_size: many
cdr3_length: 13
cdr3_aa: CASSQDHTGELFF
cdr3_nt: TGCGCCAGCAGCCAGGACCACACCGGGGAGCTGTTTTTT

j_call: TRBJ1-2
v_call: TRBV6-5
d_call: NA
clone_size: NA
cdr3_length: 13
cdr3_aa: CASSYIAGQGYTF
cdr3_nt: TGTGCCAGCAGTTACATCGCAGGGCAGGGCTACACCTTC

j_call: TRBJ2-6
v_call: TRBV20-1
d_call: NA
clone_size: NA
cdr3_length: 17
cdr3_aa: CSASLGSSSSGANVLTF
cdr3_nt: TGCAGTGCTAGTCTAGGGTCGAGCAGCTCTGGGGCCAACGTCCTGACTTTC

j_call: TRBJ2-3
v_call: TRBV20-1
d_call: NA
clone_size: NA
cdr3_length: 14
cdr3_aa: CSARDPGDFGTQYF
cdr3_nt: TGCAGTGCTAGAGACCCGGGGGACTTCGGTACGCAGTATTTT

j_call: TRBJ1-2
v_call: TRBV19
d_call: TRBD1
clone_size: NA
cdr3_length: 13
cdr3_aa: CASNDREMEGYTF
cdr3_nt: TGTGCCAGTAATGACAGGGAAATGGAGGGCTACACCTTC

j_call: TRBJ2-7
v_call: TRBV7-9
d_call: NA
clone_size: NA
cdr3_length: 13
cdr3_aa: CASDYPPDYEQYF
cdr3_nt: TGTGCCAGCGATTACCCCCCTGATTACGAGCAGTACTTC

j_call: TRBJ2-7
v_call: TRBV19
d_call: TRBD1
clone_size: NA
cdr3_length: 13
cdr3_aa: CASSGTGLREQYF
cdr3_nt: TGTGCCAGTAGCGGGACAGGGCTGCGTGAGCAGTACTTC

j_call: TRBJ2-7
v_call: TRBV19
d_call: NA
clone_size: NA
cdr3_length: 14
cdr3_aa: CASSMAGRAYEQYF
cdr3_nt: TGTGCCAGTAGTATGGCGGGCAGGGCGTACGAGCAGTACTTC

j_call: TRBJ1-1
v_call: TRBV29-1
d_call: TRBD1
clone_size: many
cdr3_length: 15
cdr3_aa: CSVNWPGQPNTEAFF
cdr3_nt: TGCAGCGTTAACTGGCCGGGACAGCCGAACACTGAAGCTTTCTTT

j_call: TRBJ2-5
v_call: TRBV9
d_call: NA
clone_size: many
cdr3_length: 14
cdr3_aa: CASSVDREQETQYF
cdr3_nt: TGTGCCAGCAGCGTAGATAGGGAACAAGAGACCCAGTACTTC

j_call: TRBJ1-2
v_call: TRBV7-2
d_call: TRBD1
clone_size: NA
cdr3_length: 14
cdr3_aa: CASSLNRRDRGYTF
cdr3_nt: TGTGCCAGCAGCTTGAACCGCCGGGACAGGGGCTACACCTTC

j_call: TRBJ2-1
v_call: TRBV7-2
d_call: NA
clone_size: many
cdr3_length: 13
cdr3_aa: CASSPGGYNEQFF
cdr3_nt: TGTGCCAGCAGCCCAGGGGGGTACAATGAGCAGTTCTTC

j_call: TRBJ1-5
v_call: TRBV29-1
d_call: NA
clone_size: NA
cdr3_length: 14
cdr3_aa: CSAGGSGLGQPQHF
cdr3_nt: TGCAGCGCCGGGGGCTCCGGCTTAGGTCAGCCCCAGCATTTT

j_call: TRBJ2-3
v_call: TRBV24-1
d_call: NA
clone_size: NA
cdr3_length: 13
cdr3_aa: CATSDYPGDTQYF
cdr3_nt: TGTGCCACCAGTGATTATCCGGGGGATACGCAGTATTTT

j_call: TRBJ2-2
v_call: TRBV10-3
d_call: NA
clone_size: few
cdr3_length: 14
cdr3_aa: CAISGTVNTGELFF
cdr3_nt: TGTGCCATCAGCGGGACGGTGAACACCGGGGAGCTGTTTTTT

j_call: TRBJ2-5
v_call: TRBV19
d_call: NA
clone_size: many
cdr3_length: 15
cdr3_aa: CASSNTGSYGETQYF
cdr3_nt: TGTGCCAGTAGTAACACAGGGAGCTATGGAGAGACCCAGTACTTC

j_call: TRBJ1-5
v_call: TRBV10-3
d_call: NA
clone_size: few
cdr3_length: 16
cdr3_aa: CAISEEVGPGNQPQHF
cdr3_nt: TGTGCCATCAGTGAGGAGGTGGGCCCTGGCAATCAGCCCCAGCATTTT

j_call: TRBJ1-6
v_call: TRBV7-8
d_call: NA
clone_size: NA
cdr3_length: 13
cdr3_aa: CASSLGINSPLHF
cdr3_nt: TGTGCCAGCAGCTTAGGGATAAATTCACCCCTCCACTTT

j_call: TRBJ1-5
v_call: TRBV12-3/TRBV12-4
d_call: NA
clone_size: many
cdr3_length: 15
cdr3_aa: CASSLGRPSNQPQHF
cdr3_nt: TGTGCCAGCAGTTTAGGCAGGCCCAGCAATCAGCCCCAGCATTTT

j_call: TRBJ1-2
v_call: TRBV6-1
d_call: TRBD1
clone_size: many
cdr3_length: 13
cdr3_aa: CASSPDRGRGYTF
cdr3_nt: TGTGCCAGCAGTCCAGACAGGGGTAGGGGCTACACCTTC

j_call: TRBJ2-2
v_call: TRBV2
d_call: TRBD2
clone_size: many
cdr3_length: 14
cdr3_aa: CASAVAGFTGELFF
cdr3_nt: TGTGCCAGCGCTGTAGCGGGGTTCACCGGGGAGCTGTTTTTT

j_call: TRBJ2-6
v_call: TRBV10-3
d_call: TRBD1
clone_size: NA
cdr3_length: 15
cdr3_aa: CATSETGDGANVLTF
cdr3_nt: TGTGCCACCAGTGAGACAGGGGACGGGGCCAACGTCCTGACTTTC

j_call: TRBJ1-1
v_call: TRBV9
d_call: NA
clone_size: many
cdr3_length: 18
cdr3_aa: CASSVGGGKGGVNTEAFF
cdr3_nt: TGTGCCAGCAGCGTCGGTGGAGGGAAGGGGGGAGTGAACACTGAAGCTTTCTTT

j_call: TRBJ2-7
v_call: TRBV10-3
d_call: NA
clone_size: NA
cdr3_length: 13
cdr3_aa: CAIRYGPHSEQYF
cdr3_nt: TGTGCCATCAGATATGGGCCCCACTCCGAGCAGTACTTC

j_call: TRBJ2-1
v_call: TRBV4-1
d_call: TRBD2
clone_size: many
cdr3_length: 15
cdr3_aa: CASSQEGSAGGGQFF
cdr3_nt: TGCGCCAGCAGCCAAGAAGGATCGGCGGGGGGCGGGCAGTTCTTC

j_call: TRBJ2-2
v_call: TRBV5-1
d_call: NA
clone_size: many
cdr3_length: 12
cdr3_aa: CASRRAGGELFF
cdr3_nt: TGCGCCAGCAGGCGGGCCGGCGGGGAGCTGTTTTTT

j_call: TRBJ2-1
v_call: TRBV2
d_call: TRBD2
clone_size: NA
cdr3_length: 15
cdr3_aa: CASSVAGVAYNEQFF
cdr3_nt: TGTGCCAGCAGCGTAGCGGGAGTAGCCTACAATGAGCAGTTCTTC

j_call: TRBJ1-2
v_call: TRBV7-8
d_call: NA
clone_size: once
cdr3_length: 14
cdr3_aa: CASSLVGGGDGYTF
cdr3_nt: TGTGCCAGCAGCTTAGTGGGGGGCGGAGATGGCTACACCTTC

j_call: TRBJ2-3
v_call: TRBV9
d_call: TRBD2
clone_size: NA
cdr3_length: 17
cdr3_aa: CASSVATGSGGGNTQYF
cdr3_nt: TGTGCCAGCAGCGTAGCTACAGGGAGCGGGGGCGGGAATACGCAGTATTTT

j_call: TRBJ2-1
v_call: TRBV20-1
d_call: NA
clone_size: few
cdr3_length: 16
cdr3_aa: CSARDRRGSSYNEQFF
cdr3_nt: TGCAGTGCTAGAGATCGGAGAGGGAGTTCCTACAATGAGCAGTTCTTC

j_call: TRBJ1-2
v_call: TRBV29-1
d_call: NA
clone_size: NA
cdr3_length: 14
cdr3_aa: CSVSHLLVNYGYTF
cdr3_nt: TGCAGCGTCTCCCATCTCCTGGTTAACTATGGCTACACCTTC

j_call: TRBJ2-7
v_call: TRBV24-1
d_call: NA
clone_size: NA
cdr3_length: 14
cdr3_aa: CASSDADSSYEQYF
cdr3_nt: TGTGCCAGCAGCGATGCGGACTCCTCCTACGAGCAGTACTTC

j_call: TRBJ2-3
v_call: TRBV2
d_call: NA
clone_size: few
cdr3_length: 15
cdr3_aa: CASSVSGGYTDTQYF
cdr3_nt: TGTGCCAGCAGTGTTTCGGGGGGCTACACAGATACGCAGTATTTT

j_call: TRBJ1-6
v_call: TRBV2
d_call: NA
clone_size: NA
cdr3_length: 12
cdr3_aa: CVGGEGRSPLHF
cdr3_nt: TGCGTTGGTGGAGAGGGACGTTCACCCCTCCACTTT

j_call: TRBJ1-6
v_call: TRBV4-2
d_call: TRBD1
clone_size: NA
cdr3_length: 16
cdr3_aa: CASSQDLGQINSPLHF
cdr3_nt: TGTGCCAGCAGCCAAGATCTGGGACAGATCAATTCACCCCTCCACTTT

j_call: TRBJ2-2
v_call: TRBV6-2/TRBV6-3
d_call: TRBD1
clone_size: NA
cdr3_length: 21
cdr3_aa: CASSYFLPGTGTFANTGELFF
cdr3_nt: TGTGCCAGCAGTTACTTTTTACCCGGGACAGGGACTTTCGCGAACACCGGGGAGCTGTTTTTT

j_call: TRBJ2-2
v_call: TRBV2
d_call: NA
clone_size: many
cdr3_length: 14
cdr3_aa: CASREGGDTGELFF
cdr3_nt: TGTGCCAGCAGGGAGGGGGGGGACACCGGGGAGCTGTTTTTT

j_call: TRBJ1-5
v_call: TRBV24-1
d_call: NA
clone_size: NA
cdr3_length: 14
cdr3_aa: CATSHRDPHQPQHF
cdr3_nt: TGTGCCACCAGCCACAGGGATCCCCATCAGCCCCAGCATTTT

j_call: TRBJ2-7
v_call: TRBV10-3
d_call: TRBD2
clone_size: once
cdr3_length: 14
cdr3_aa: CATRGGGISYEQYF
cdr3_nt: TGTGCCACCCGGGGCGGGGGGATCTCCTACGAGCAGTACTTC

j_call: TRBJ1-1
v_call: TRBV10-1
d_call: TRBD1
clone_size: NA
cdr3_length: 17
cdr3_aa: CASSDSPGQGPLPEAFF
cdr3_nt: TGCGCCAGCAGTGACTCACCGGGACAGGGACCATTGCCTGAAGCTTTCTTT

j_call: TRBJ2-1
v_call: TRBV6-2/TRBV6-3
d_call: TRBD2
clone_size: NA
cdr3_length: 17
cdr3_aa: CASSYSTRGGSYNEQFF
cdr3_nt: TGTGCCAGCAGTTACTCGACCCGGGGGGGCTCCTACAATGAGCAGTTCTTC

j_call: TRBJ2-7
v_call: TRBV7-3
d_call: TRBD1
clone_size: NA
cdr3_length: 13
cdr3_aa: CASSYGQAYEQYF
cdr3_nt: TGTGCCAGCAGCTATGGACAGGCCTACGAGCAGTACTTC